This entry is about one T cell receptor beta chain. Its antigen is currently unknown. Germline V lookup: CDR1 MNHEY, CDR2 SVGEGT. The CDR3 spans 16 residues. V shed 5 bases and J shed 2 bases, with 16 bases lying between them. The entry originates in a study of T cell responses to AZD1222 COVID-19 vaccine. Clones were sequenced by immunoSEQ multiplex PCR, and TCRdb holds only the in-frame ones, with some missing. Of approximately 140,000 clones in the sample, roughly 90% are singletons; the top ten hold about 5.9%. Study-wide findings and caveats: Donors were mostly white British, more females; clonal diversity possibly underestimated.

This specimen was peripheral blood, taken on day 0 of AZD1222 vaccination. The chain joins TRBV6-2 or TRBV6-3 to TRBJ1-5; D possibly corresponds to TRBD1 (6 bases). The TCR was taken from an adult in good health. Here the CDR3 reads CASSSPRGSGNQPQHF. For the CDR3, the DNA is TGTGCCAGCAGTAGCCCCAGGGGCAGTGGCAATCAGCCCCAGCATTTT.